The 9 T cell receptor beta chains given below trace back to one sample, sequenced in a study of blood T cell repertoires in COVID-19. Data came from immunoSEQ multiplex PCR; TCRdb stores just in-frame clones and leaves some out. This table holds about 140,000 clones, approximately 88% found once. The specimen was peripheral blood. These receptors all stem from a man in his fifties or sixties with active or convalescent COVID-19.

The chain uses TRBV18 and TRBJ1-2, with 8 bases fitting TRBD1. The CDR3 has 14 residues. Trimming removed 6 bases from V and 6 bases from J; junction bases left unmatched: 9. In germline, CDR1 is KGHSH, CDR2 LQKENI. CDR3 nucleotide sequence: TGTGCCAGCTCCCTCGGACAGGGAGGTAATGGCTACACCTTC. The encoded protein is CASSLGQGGNGYTF.

The chain recombines TRBV9 with TRBJ2-1; 9 bases match TRBD2. The CDR3 length is 14 residues. The germline V gene encodes CDR1 SGDLS and CDR2 YYNGEE. V was clipped by 0 bases and J by 12 bases; unmatched bases: 7. CDR3 nucleotide sequence: TGTGCCAGCAGCGTAGCTGGGCGGGAGGGGTGGCAGTTCTTC. This encodes CASSVAGREGWQFF.

This clone has just one count. The chain links TRBV6-1 to TRBJ2-1, with 12 bases matching TRBD1. With V trimmed by 3 bases and J by 8 bases, 5 bases remained unmatched. CDR3 length: 15 amino acids. Germline loops: CDR1 MNHNS, CDR2 SASEGT. In nucleotides, the CDR3 is TGTGCCAGCAGTGACCGGGACAGGGGGCGTTATGAGCAGTTCTTC. Its translation: CASSDRDRGRYEQFF.

This clone was observed once. The chain uses TRBV6-1 and TRBJ1-2, with D possibly matching TRBD1 (5 bases). Trimming took 3 bases from V and 4 from J, leaving 9 bases between them. Per the germline V gene, CDR1 is MNHNS and CDR2 is SASEGT. The CDR3 sequence is 13 residues long. The CDR3 spells CASSDRVGYGYTF. The CDR3 nucleotides read TGTGCCAGCAGTGACAGGGTGGGCTATGGCTACACCTTC.

The gene calls are TRBV6-6 and TRBJ1-2; 11 bases match TRBD1. V trimming: 2 bases; J trimming: 5 bases; junction bases outside the gene matches: 7. The CDR3 has 16 residues. Germline V CDR1 and CDR2: MNHNY, SVGAGI (reference sequence). The CDR3 here is CASSYARGTGGYGYTF. CDR3 nucleotide sequence: TGTGCCAGCAGTTACGCCCGCGGGACAGGGGGATATGGCTACACCTTC.

The chain has TRBV27 and TRBJ2-3; TRBD2 agrees at 8 bases. The CDR3 is 15 amino acids. Germline V gene lookup returns CDR1 MNHEY and CDR2 SMNVEV (reference sequence). V trimming: 6 bases; J trimming: 5 bases; junction bases outside the gene matches: 10. CDR3: CASSLELAGLDTQYF. Written as DNA, the CDR3 is TGTGCCAGCAGCCTTGAGCTAGCGGGCCTAGATACGCAGTATTTT.

The gene calls are TRBV19 and TRBJ2-2, with 9 bases that match TRBD1. The CDR3 contains 15 residues. Per the germline V gene, CDR1 is LNHDA and CDR2 is SQIVND (reference sequence). The J segment lost 7 bases and the V segment lost 6 bases, leaving 9 bases of the junction unmatched. CDR3 sequence (DNA): TGTGCCAGTAGCGAGGGGGACAGGGTTAACGGGGAGCTGTTTTTT. Amino acids: CASSEGDRVNGELFF.

This clone showed up just once. V gene TRBV11-3 combines with J gene TRBJ1-5; possibly TRBD1 for D (5 bases). CDR1 and CDR2 (germline): SGHNT, YENEEA. CDR3 length equals 14 residues. Trimming stripped 5 bases from V and 4 bases from J, with 12 bases between. CDR3 sequence (DNA): TGTGCCAGCAGCCCGGTGGGGGGGAATCAGCCCCAGCATTTT. It specifies CASSPVGGNQPQHF.

This chain uses TRBV2 with TRBJ2-7; no reliable D call. This CDR3 has 14 amino acids. Germline V lookup: CDR1 SNHLY, CDR2 FYNNEI. Trimming took off 4 bases at V and 3 bases at J, with 13 bases between the two ends. CDR3 amino acids: CASSGAHPYYEQYF. In nucleotides, the CDR3 is TGTGCCAGCAGTGGGGCTCATCCTTACTACGAGCAGTACTTC.